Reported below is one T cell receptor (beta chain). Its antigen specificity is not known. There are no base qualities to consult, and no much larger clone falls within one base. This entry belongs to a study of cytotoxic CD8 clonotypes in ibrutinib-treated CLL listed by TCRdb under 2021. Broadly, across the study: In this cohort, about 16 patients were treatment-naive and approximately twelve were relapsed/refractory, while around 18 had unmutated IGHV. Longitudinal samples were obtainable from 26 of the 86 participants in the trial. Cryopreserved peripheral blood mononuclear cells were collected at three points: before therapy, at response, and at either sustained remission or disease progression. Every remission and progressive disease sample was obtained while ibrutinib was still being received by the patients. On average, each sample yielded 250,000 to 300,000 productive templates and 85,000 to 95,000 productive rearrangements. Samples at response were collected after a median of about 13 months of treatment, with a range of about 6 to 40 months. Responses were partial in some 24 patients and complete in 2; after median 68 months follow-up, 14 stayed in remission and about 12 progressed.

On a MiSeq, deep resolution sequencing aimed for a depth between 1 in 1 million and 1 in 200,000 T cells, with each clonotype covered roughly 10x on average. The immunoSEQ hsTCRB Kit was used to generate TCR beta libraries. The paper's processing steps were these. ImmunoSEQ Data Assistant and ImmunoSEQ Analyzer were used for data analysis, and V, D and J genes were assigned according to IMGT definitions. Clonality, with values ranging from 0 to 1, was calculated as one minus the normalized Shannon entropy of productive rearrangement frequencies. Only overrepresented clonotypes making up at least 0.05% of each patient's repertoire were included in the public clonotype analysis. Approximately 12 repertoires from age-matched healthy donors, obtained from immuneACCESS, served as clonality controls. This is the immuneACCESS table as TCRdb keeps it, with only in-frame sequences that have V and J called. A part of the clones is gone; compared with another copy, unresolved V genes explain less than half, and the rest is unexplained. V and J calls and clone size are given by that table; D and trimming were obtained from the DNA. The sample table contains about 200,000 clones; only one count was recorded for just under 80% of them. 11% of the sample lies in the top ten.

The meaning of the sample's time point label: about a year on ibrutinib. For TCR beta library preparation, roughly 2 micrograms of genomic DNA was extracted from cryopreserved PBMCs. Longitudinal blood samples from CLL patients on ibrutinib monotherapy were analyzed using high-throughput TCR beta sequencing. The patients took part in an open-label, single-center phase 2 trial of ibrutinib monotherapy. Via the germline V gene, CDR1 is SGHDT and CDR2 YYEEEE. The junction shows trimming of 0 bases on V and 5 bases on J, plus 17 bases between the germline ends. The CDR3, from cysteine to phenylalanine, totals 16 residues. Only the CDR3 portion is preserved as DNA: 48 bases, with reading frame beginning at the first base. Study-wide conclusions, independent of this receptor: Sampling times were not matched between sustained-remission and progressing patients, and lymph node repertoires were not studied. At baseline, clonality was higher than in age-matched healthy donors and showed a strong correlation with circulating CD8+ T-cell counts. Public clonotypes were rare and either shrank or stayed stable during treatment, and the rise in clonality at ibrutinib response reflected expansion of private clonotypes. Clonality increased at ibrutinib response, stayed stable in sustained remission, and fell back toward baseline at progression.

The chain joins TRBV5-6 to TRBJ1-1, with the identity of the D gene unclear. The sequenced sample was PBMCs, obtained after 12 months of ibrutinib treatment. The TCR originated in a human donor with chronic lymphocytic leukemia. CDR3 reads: CASSLAGSPAGTEAFF. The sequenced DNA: TGTGCCAGCAGCTTGGCCGGGTCCCCCGCGGGGACTGAAGCTTTCTTT.